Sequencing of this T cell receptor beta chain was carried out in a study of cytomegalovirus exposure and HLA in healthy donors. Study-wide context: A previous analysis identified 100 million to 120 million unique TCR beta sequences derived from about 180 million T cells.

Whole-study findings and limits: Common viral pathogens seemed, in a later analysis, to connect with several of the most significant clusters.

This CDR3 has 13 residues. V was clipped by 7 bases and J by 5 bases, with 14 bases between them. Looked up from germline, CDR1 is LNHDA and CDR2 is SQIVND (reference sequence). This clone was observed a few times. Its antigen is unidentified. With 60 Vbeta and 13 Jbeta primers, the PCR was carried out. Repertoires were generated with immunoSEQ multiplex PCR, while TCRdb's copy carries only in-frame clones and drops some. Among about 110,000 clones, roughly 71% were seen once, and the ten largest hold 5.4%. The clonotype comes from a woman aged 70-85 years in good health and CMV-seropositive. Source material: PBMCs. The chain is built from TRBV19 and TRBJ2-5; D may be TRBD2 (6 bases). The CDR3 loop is CASTGGLRETQYF. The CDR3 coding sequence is TGTGCCAGTACCGGGGGACTTCGGGAGACCCAGTACTTC.